The next 28 T cell receptor beta chains were all read from a single sample in a study of cytotoxic CD8 clonotypes in ibrutinib-treated CLL. Some clones are missing from TCRdb's copy, which holds only in-frame ones; the method was immunoSEQ multiplex PCR. The sample has 100,000 or so clones; roughly 57% are singletons. This specimen was PBMCs, taken after 24 months of ibrutinib treatment. All receptors derive from a human donor with chronic lymphocytic leukemia.

This clone was counted only a few times. J is TRBJ1-1 and V is TRBV9; possible D gene TRBD1, 5 bases. There are 17 residues in the CDR3. The germline gives CDR1 SGDLS, CDR2 YYNGEE. V lost 3 bases, J lost 0 bases, and 18 bases lay in between. The CDR3 loop is CASSEVYGRTLNTEAFF. The CDR3 DNA is TGTGCCAGCAGCGAAGTTTACGGACGGACATTGAACACTGAAGCTTTCTTT. Looking up the rest from reference TRBV9 and TRBJ1-1 gives the full variable domain: DSGVTQTPKHLITATGQRVTLRCSPRSGDLSVYWYQQSLDQGLQFLIQYYNGEERAKGNILERFSAQQFPDLHSELNLSSLELGDSALYFCASSEVYGRTLNTEAFFGQGTRLTVV.

The V gene is TRBV10-3, the J gene TRBJ2-5; weak D call: TRBD1 (5 bases). Between the trimmed V and J ends, which lost 3 bases and 4 bases, there was a span of 12 bases. The CDR3 has 14 residues. CDR1 ENHRY and CDR2 SYGVKD come from the germline V gene. The CDR3 DNA sequence: TGTGCCATCAGTGACGCAGCTCAGGGAGAGACCCAGTACTTC. This codes for CAISDAAQGETQYF.

This clone has a count of ten or more. The chain links TRBV5-1 to TRBJ2-3; D call uncertain. There are 13 residues in the CDR3. Germline V gene sequence: CDR1 SGHRS, CDR2 YFSETQ. V was shortened by 4 bases and J by 5 bases, with 11 bases between the two germline ends. The CDR3 sequence: CASSTSWVDTQYF. In DNA form, the CDR3 reads TGCGCCAGCAGCACCTCATGGGTAGATACGCAGTATTTT.

This clone came up a few times. The chain joins TRBV29-1 to TRBJ2-7, with a tentative D call TRBD1 (5 bases). The CDR3 sequence is 14 residues long. Between the trimmed V and J ends, which lost 6 bases and 7 bases, there was a span of 22 bases. Germline lookup yields CDR1 SQVTM and CDR2 ANQGSEA. CDR3: CSVASPGYQREQYF. The CDR3 DNA follows: TGCAGCGTCGCGAGCCCAGGGTACCAAAGGGAGCAGTACTTC.

The chain links TRBV5-1 to TRBJ1-6; D gene ambiguous. The V end lost 0 bases, the J end lost 11 bases, and 9 bases lay between the germline ends. The CDR3 has 13 residues. CDR1 SGHRS and CDR2 YFSETQ come from the germline V gene. CDR3 sequence: CASSLERQPPLHF. CDR3 nucleotides: TGCGCCAGCAGCTTGGAACGGCAGCCACCCCTCCACTTT.

The J gene is TRBJ2-3, the V gene TRBV5-1; maybe TRBD1 (6 bases). The CDR3 consists of 15 residues. CDR1 SGHRS and CDR2 YFSETQ come from the germline V gene. V lost 0 bases and J lost 4, with 12 bases in between. CDR3 in DNA: TGCGCCAGCAGCTTGGTGGGGGCGAGGTCAGATACGCAGTATTTT. Amino acids: CASSLVGARSDTQYF.

CDR3 DNA: TGTGCCAGCAGCCCAGGGAATTCCGATAATTCACCCCTCCACTTT. It yields the protein CASSPGNSDNSPLHF. The gene calls are TRBV7-3 and TRBJ1-6, with D maybe TRBD1 (5 bases). Germline V gene data show CDR1 as SGHTA and CDR2 as FQGTGA. Trimming cost V 5 bases and J 5 bases, with 13 bases left between them. The CDR3 has 15 amino acids.

The chain employs TRBV5-6 and TRBJ1-1; D is perhaps TRBD1 (6 bases). The length of the CDR3 is 14 residues. With 6 bases removed from V and 7 bases from J, the gap between germline ends came to 19 bases. Germline lookup yields CDR1 SGHDT and CDR2 YYEEEE. The chain's CDR3 is CASTIGQRTFEAFF. CDR3 coding DNA: TGTGCCAGCACCATTGGACAGCGAACGTTTGAAGCTTTCTTT.

V gene TRBV29-1 combines with J gene TRBJ2-7, with TRBD2 matching 7 bases. With V trimmed by 6 bases and J by 3 bases, 14 bases remained unmatched. There are 15 residues in the CDR3. Germline V lookup: CDR1 SQVTM, CDR2 ANQGSEA. The CDR3 coding sequence is TGCAGCGTGGAACGGGAGGCAGGGAAGAACTACGAGCAGTACTTC. Translated: CSVEREAGKNYEQYF.

The chain has TRBV9 and TRBJ2-3; 11 bases map to TRBD2. The trim removed 3 bases at V and 2 bases at J, leaving 5 bases unmatched. This CDR3 is 16 amino acids long. The germline V gene encodes CDR1 SGDLS and CDR2 YYNGEE. The CDR3, as DNA: TGTGCCAGCAGCGGGTTAGCGGGGGGGGACACAGATACGCAGTATTTT. Amino acids: CASSGLAGGDTDTQYF.

This clone was seen a few times. This chain connects TRBV30 to TRBJ2-7; D uncertain. The CDR3 length is 15 residues. The V and J ends lost 3 bases and 6 bases respectively, with 21 bases between them. Germline-derived CDR1 and CDR2 are GTSNPN and SVGIG (reference sequence). DNA of the CDR3: TGTGCCTGGAGGACGGAGCGACTCAGTCTGGGCGAGCAGTACTTC. Amino acids: CAWRTERLSLGEQYF.

A few counts support this clone. The rearrangement joins TRBV30 to TRBJ2-4, with 11 nucleotides matching TRBD2. V lost 0 bases to trimming and J lost 6 bases; unmatched junction nucleotides: 13. The CDR3 loop spans 18 amino acids. Germline V lookup: CDR1 GTSNPN, CDR2 SVGIG (reference sequence). CDR3 sequence: CAWSVRNSGGAQGNIQYF. CDR3 DNA sequence: TGTGCCTGGAGTGTAAGGAATAGCGGGGGGGCACAAGGAAACATTCAGTACTTC.

This clone was observed a few times. V is TRBV9 and J is TRBJ2-1, with 7 nucleotides matching TRBD2. J lost 8 bases, V lost 0 bases, and 5 bases had no gene match. The CDR3 loop spans 14 amino acids. Germline CDR1 is SGDLS and CDR2 is YYNGEE. The chain's CDR3 is CASSVARTSDEQFF. The CDR3 DNA is TGTGCCAGCAGCGTAGCGAGGACTAGTGATGAGCAGTTCTTC.

This clone has only a few counts. Other DNA sequences in this sample translate to the same CDR3. Written as DNA, the CDR3 is TGCGCCAGCAGCTTGGCCCCGGGGAGGGACACTGAAGCTTTCTTT. Translating it yields CASSLAPGRDTEAFF. The chain couples TRBV5-1 to TRBJ1-1; no clear D gene. The V gene's germline CDR1 is SGHRS and CDR2 YFSETQ. CDR3 length: 15 amino acids. V shed 0 bases and J shed 3 bases, with 12 bases lying between them.

The genes are TRBV9 and TRBJ2-1; D gene uncertain. This CDR3 has 14 amino acids. Deletions cut 0 bases from V and 5 bases from J, with 9 bases between. Germline V gene lookup returns CDR1 SGDLS and CDR2 YYNGEE. As DNA, the CDR3 is TGTGCCAGCAGCGTAGAGGTTAGCAACAATGAGCAGTTCTTC. The encoded protein is CASSVEVSNNEQFF.

The chain recombines TRBV5-1 with TRBJ2-3, with D unclear. The CDR3 runs 13 residues. V was shortened by 3 bases and J by 5 bases, with 10 bases between the two germline ends. Germline V CDR1 and CDR2: SGHRS, YFSETQ. The DNA of the CDR3 is TGCGCCAGCAGCTCGCCTGGGGTAGATACGCAGTATTTT. Translating gives CASSSPGVDTQYF.

The chain joins TRBV19 to TRBJ1-3; D remains ambiguous. In germline, CDR1 is LNHDA, CDR2 SQIVND (reference sequence). The CDR3 has 16 residues. Trimming stripped 4 bases from V and 0 bases from J, with 13 bases between. This CDR3 is CASSTGGLVSGNTIYF. The CDR3 DNA sequence: TGTGCCAGTAGTACCGGTGGACTAGTCTCTGGAAACACCATATATTTT.

This chain joins TRBV28 and TRBJ1-2; D unresolved. Trimming left V 6 bases short and J 7 bases short, with 12 bases between. CDR1 is MDHEN, CDR2 SYDVKM, per germline. The CDR3 runs 12 residues. CDR3 nucleotide sequence: TGTGCCAGCAGGAGGGAATTGGGTGGCTACACCTTC. Protein product: CASRRELGGYTF.

This clone occurred a few times. The V and J genes are TRBV19 and TRBJ1-2, with TRBD1 matching 11 bases. CDR1 LNHDA and CDR2 SQIVND come from the germline V gene (reference sequence). The V gene end was trimmed by 5 bases and the J gene end by 8 bases; junction bases not matched to a gene: 7. This CDR3 contains 14 residues. The CDR3 loop is CASSSRTGGTGYTF. CDR3 in DNA: TGTGCCAGTAGTTCCCGGACAGGGGGCACGGGCTACACCTTC.

This clone has a single count. V usage is TRBV5-1 and J usage is TRBJ1-2; D not certain. The V gene's germline CDR1 is SGHRS and CDR2 YFSETQ. V lost 2 bases and J lost 3, with 8 bases in between. The CDR3 totals 13 residues. CDR3 in DNA: TGCGCCAGCAGCTTCTCGGGAGACTATGGCTACACCTTC. Translating it yields CASSFSGDYGYTF.

The chain's CDR3 is CASSLVSGGYNTEAFF. CDR3 DNA: TGTGCCAGCAGCTTAGTTTCGGGGGGATATAACACTGAAGCTTTCTTT. The chain links TRBV7-2 to TRBJ1-1, with D possibly matching TRBD1 (5 bases). The CDR3 contains 16 residues. With 1 base removed from V and 2 bases from J, the gap between germline ends came to 14 bases. Germline V lookup: CDR1 SGHTA, CDR2 FQGNSA.

V is TRBV5-4 and J is TRBJ2-5; 15 bases match TRBD2. Germline CDR1 is SGHNT and CDR2 is YYREEE (reference sequence). CDR3 size: 15 residues. Losses at the gene ends were 4 bases for V and 5 bases for J; bases not matched to a gene: 3. The CDR3: CASSRTSGGAETQYF. For the CDR3, the DNA is TGTGCCAGCAGCCGGACTAGCGGGGGGGCTGAGACCCAGTACTTC. Full variable domain (rest looked up from reference TRBV5-4 and TRBJ2-5): ETGVTQSPTHLIKTRGQQVTLRCSSQSGHNTVSWYQQALGQGPQFIFQYYREEENGRGNFPPRFSGLQFPNYSSELNVNALELDDSALYLCASSRTSGGAETQYFGPGTRLLVL.

The V and J genes are TRBV30 and TRBJ2-7; D is unresolved. This CDR3 is built from 11 residues. Trimming took 4 bases from V and 3 from J, leaving 7 bases between them. CDR1 and CDR2 from the germline V gene are GTSNPN and SVGIG (reference sequence). In DNA form, the CDR3 reads TGTGCCTGGAAGCTCGGCTACGAGCAGTACTTC. This gives the protein CAWKLGYEQYF.

V and J are TRBV9 and TRBJ2-1, with 7 bases matching TRBD2. The CDR3 extends over 16 amino acids. Germline V CDR1 and CDR2: SGDLS, YYNGEE. With V trimmed by 0 bases and J by 4 bases, 7 bases remained unmatched. CDR3 region: CASSVAPGGGYNEQFF. CDR3 DNA: TGTGCCAGCAGCGTAGCTCCCGGCGGGGGTTACAATGAGCAGTTCTTC.

This clone was counted between two and nine times. CDR3 DNA sequence: TGTGCCAGCAGTGGTACGAACACTGAAGCTTTCTTT. It translates to CASSGTNTEAFF. The V call is TRBV6-6, the J call TRBJ1-1, with D unclear. Germline CDR1 is MNHNY and CDR2 is SVGAGI (reference sequence). V gave up 5 bases and J gave up 1 base, with 5 bases separating them. This CDR3 has 12 amino acids.

Ten or more counts support this clone. The chain employs TRBV9 and TRBJ1-1; D call uncertain. Deletions cut 5 bases from V and 1 base from J, with 6 bases between. There are 12 residues in the CDR3. Germline lookup yields CDR1 SGDLS and CDR2 YYNGEE. Written as DNA, the CDR3 is TGTGCCAGCAGTAGCAGGAACACTGAAGCTTTCTTT. The encoded protein is CASSSRNTEAFF.

The chain combines TRBV30 with TRBJ2-2; no clear D. CDR3 size: 14 residues. Germline V gene lookup returns CDR1 GTSNPN and CDR2 SVGIG (reference sequence). Trimming removed 2 bases at V and 4 bases at J, with 11 bases between. CDR3 nucleotides: TGTGCCTGGAGTCGTTTGAGGAGCACCGGGGAGCTGTTTTTT. This encodes CAWSRLRSTGELFF.

This clone was seen more than once but under ten times. The chain carries TRBV7-8 and TRBJ2-7; TRBD1 aligns across 10 bases. The CDR3 consists of 13 residues. With 2 bases clipped from V and 6 bases from J, the junction kept 1 base outside the gene matches. Germline CDR1 is SGHVS and CDR2 is FQNEAQ. Here the CDR3 DNA reads TGTGCCAGCAGCTTATGGACAGGGGGCGAGCAGTACTTC. This codes for CASSLWTGGEQYF.